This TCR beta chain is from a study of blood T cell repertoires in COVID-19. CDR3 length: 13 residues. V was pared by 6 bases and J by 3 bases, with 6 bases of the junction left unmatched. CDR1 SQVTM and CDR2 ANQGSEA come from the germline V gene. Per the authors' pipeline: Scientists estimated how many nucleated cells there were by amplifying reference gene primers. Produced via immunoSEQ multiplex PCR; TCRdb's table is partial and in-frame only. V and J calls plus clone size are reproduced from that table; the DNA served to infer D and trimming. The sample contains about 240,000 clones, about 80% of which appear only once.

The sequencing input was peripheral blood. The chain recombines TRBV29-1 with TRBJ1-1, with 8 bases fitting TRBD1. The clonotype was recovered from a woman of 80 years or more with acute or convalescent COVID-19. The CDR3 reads CSVRQGLDTEAFF. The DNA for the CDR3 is TGCAGCGTCCGACAGGGGTTGGACACTGAAGCTTTCTTT.